This T cell receptor beta chain was recovered during a study of blood T cell repertoires in COVID-19. About the study: COVID-19 samples collected from the United States, Italy and Spain covered acute and convalescent phases. The cDNA or gDNA used as material had been derived from T cells, B-cell-depleted T cells, or PBMCs.

The CDR3 totals 13 residues. Germline V gene sequence: CDR1 MDHEN, CDR2 SYDVKM. Trimming removed 10 bases from V and 0 bases from J, with 12 bases in between. Source study methods: Amplification with reference gene primers provided the estimates of nucleated cell counts. Repertoires were generated with immunoSEQ multiplex PCR, while TCRdb's copy carries only in-frame clones and drops some. The DNA gave D and trimming, while V, J and clone size come from that table. The sample comprises roughly 200,000 clones, roughly nine tenths of which are singletons, and approximately 1.8% rests with the top ten. Sequencing was done on a sample of peripheral blood. The chain joins TRBV28 to TRBJ1-1, with D possibly TRBD1 on 6 matching bases. The receptor comes from a man aged 65-85 years with acute or convalescent COVID-19. CDR3 sequence: CAIRTAMNTEAFF. DNA for the CDR3: TGTGCCATTCGGACAGCTATGAACACTGAAGCTTTCTTT. The variable domain in full, with the rest retrieved from reference TRBV28 and TRBJ1-1, is DVKVTQSSRYLVKRTGEKVFLECVQDMDHENMFWYRQDPGLGLRLIYFSYDVKMKEKGDIPEGYSVSREKKERFSLILESASTNQTSMYLCAIRTAMNTEAFFGQGTRLTVV.